Following are 5 T cell receptor beta chains from one sample sequenced in a study of PD-1 blockade in mismatch repair-deficient tumors. Libraries were prepared by immunoSEQ multiplex PCR; TCRdb keeps only in-frame clonotypes and omits some of them. The sample lists around 130,000 clones, almost 90% occurring once. This material consisted of peripheral blood, taken approximately 72 weeks after starting pembrolizumab. The receptors stem from an adult with mismatch repair-deficient cancer.

V and J are TRBV4-2 and TRBJ1-1, with 10 bases fitting TRBD1. The V and J ends lost 5 bases and 11 bases, in that order; junction bases with no gene match: 11. From germline, CDR1 is LGHNA and CDR2 YNFKEQ. The CDR3 extends over 14 amino acids. The CDR3 region is CASSWGQGRGSAFF. CDR3 bases: TGTGCCAGCAGCTGGGGACAGGGGCGGGGGTCGGCTTTCTTT.

CDR3 protein: CASSQVDTTDTQYF. The CDR3 nucleotides are TGTGCCAGCAGCCAAGTGGACACCACAGATACGCAGTATTTT. The chain employs TRBV4-2 and TRBJ2-3, with D possibly being TRBD1 (5 bases). The length of the CDR3 is 14 residues. Trimming took off 1 base at V and 2 bases at J, with 7 bases between the two ends. In germline, CDR1 is LGHNA, CDR2 YNFKEQ.

CDR3 coding DNA: TGTGCCAGCAGCCCTGTGGGCGGAGGCAATCAGCCCCAGCATTTT. It codes for CASSPVGGGNQPQHF. The gene calls are TRBV7-8 and TRBJ1-5; no reliable D call. V shed 5 bases and J shed 2 bases, with 13 bases lying between them. The CDR3 has 15 residues. The germline V gene has CDR1 SGHVS and CDR2 FQNEAQ.

The chain joins TRBV4-1 to TRBJ2-3; TRBD2 matches 7 bases. Germline V CDR1 and CDR2: MGHRA, YSYEKL. The CDR3 loop spans 17 amino acids. The V segment lost 3 bases and the J segment 5 bases; nucleotides outside the gene matches: 14. CDR3: CASSHTPGSGVGDTQYF. CDR3 bases: TGCGCCAGCAGCCACACGCCCGGGAGCGGGGTGGGAGATACGCAGTATTTT.

The chain has TRBV7-6 and TRBJ2-2; D is ambiguous. Germline loops: CDR1 SGHVS, CDR2 FNYEAQ. This CDR3 is built from 12 residues. The ends were cut back, 0 bases at V and 6 bases at J, with 2 bases in the middle. CDR3 amino acids: CASSLAPGELFF. DNA of the CDR3: TGTGCCAGCAGCTTAGCCCCCGGGGAGCTGTTTTTT. The variable domain in full, completed from reference TRBV7-6 and TRBJ2-2, reads GAGVSQSPRYKVTKRGQDVALRCDPISGHVSLYWYRQALGQGPEFLTYFNYEAQQDKSGLPNDRFSAERPEGSISTLTIQRTEQRDSAMYRCASSLAPGELFFGEGSRLTVL.